This T cell receptor (beta chain) is from a study of T cell responses to AZD1222 COVID-19 vaccine. Findings and limits, study-wide: It was only a handful of AZD1222 recipients who were seropositive at baseline.

The analysis combined second doses at about 4 or about 12 weeks. About this clone: Its antigen is currently unknown.

Method: immunoSEQ multiplex PCR; TCRdb's copy keeps in-frame clones and lacks some. The table includes approximately 130,000 clones, 88% detected once. This CDR3 comprises 15 residues. The ends were cut back, 0 bases at V and 4 bases at J, with 8 bases in the middle. Germline CDR1 is SGHTS and CDR2 is YDEGEE. The input for sequencing was peripheral blood, taken 28 days after the second AZD1222 dose. This TCR derives from an adult who received the AZD1222 COVID-19 vaccine. J is TRBJ2-6 and V is TRBV5-8; D gene ambiguous. As DNA, the CDR3 is TGTGCCAGCAGCTTGGATGTGGCAGGGGCCAACGTCCTGACTTTC. Residues: CASSLDVAGANVLTF.